This T cell receptor beta chain was sequenced for a study of response to subunit inactivated influenza vaccine. Notes on the study in general: T cells newly recruited by each seasonal influenza vaccination are few, the authors suggested.

TCRdb re-called the RT-PCR reads through MiXCR, storing one row per CDR3 protein. The sample includes 710,000 or so distinct CDR3 sequences, around 16% of them seen just once. This clonotype has ten or more counts. Its matching antigen is unknown. CDR3 length: 14 residues. Trimming took 5 bases from V and 7 from J; bases not matched to a gene: 7. This TCR came from a middle-aged man who received an inactivated influenza vaccine. J is TRBJ2-1 and V is TRBV12-3 or TRBV12-4; the match to TRBD2 covers 8 bases. Sequencing was performed on PBMCs from blood, taken 11 to 12 days after vaccination. The CDR3 loop reads CASSPGTRSNEQFF. The DNA for the CDR3 is TGTGCCAGCAGTCCCGGGACTAGGAGTAATGAGCAGTTCTTC.